This entry features one T cell receptor (beta chain) sequence. These data belong to a study of technical replicates of blood from a handful of donors. J lost 1 base, V lost 8 bases, and 0 bases had no gene match. CDR1 MGHDK and CDR2 SYGVNS come from the germline V gene. The length of the CDR3 is 13 residues. Method: immunoSEQ multiplex PCR; TCRdb's copy keeps in-frame clones and lacks some. The table lists roughly 92,000 clones, approximately 95% of them singletons. This chain joins TRBV25-1 and TRBJ2-2; TRBD1 matches 8 bases. Sequenced: T cells isolated from PBMCs. The TCR was taken from a human donor in good health. The CDR3 DNA is TGTGCCAGCGGACAGGGGAACACCGGGGAGCTGTTTTTT. Translated, it gives CASGQGNTGELFF. Complete variable domain (other parts from reference TRBV25-1 and TRBJ2-2): EADIYQTPRYLVIGTGKKITLECSQTMGHDKMYWYQQDPGMELHLIHYSYGVNSTEKGDLSSESTVSRIRTEHFPLTLESARPSHTSQYLCASGQGNTGELFFGEGSRLTVL.